Listed below are T cell receptor beta chains from one sample, sequenced in a study of CD8+CD57+ T cells in acquired aplastic anemia. From the reads, TCRdb called clonotypes with MiXCR, one entry per CDR3 protein. The sample has about 470,000 distinct CDR3 sequences, around a third seen once. The specimen was sorted CD4+, CD8+, or CD8+CD57+ T cells (not recorded which) from PBMCs. The receptor source for this set is a human donor with aplastic anemia. Each CDR3 is given with its conserved first and last residue. A D gene is named only where the DNA matches it firmly. Rows may omit the clone size; those that give it use once, few, many or a size class.

v_call: TRBV5-1; j_call: TRBJ2-7; d_call: TRBD1; clone_size: few; cdr3_aa: CASSSYPGQGASYEQYF; cdr3_nt: TGCGCCAGCAGCAGCTACCCGGGACAGGGGGCTTCCTACGAGCAGTACTTC
v_call: TRBV2; j_call: TRBJ1-2; d_call: -; clone_size: many; cdr3_aa: CATLRGSNYPNYGYTF; cdr3_nt: TGTGCCACCCTACGGGGCAGTAATTATCCTAACTATGGCTACACCTTC
v_call: TRBV9; j_call: TRBJ1-6; d_call: -; clone_size: many; cdr3_aa: CASSARIDPRNSPLHF; cdr3_nt: TGTGCCAGCAGCGCACGGATTGACCCGAGGAATTCACCCCTCCACTTT
v_call: TRBV3-1; j_call: TRBJ1-6; d_call: -; clone_size: few; cdr3_aa: CASSQGGLTLHF; cdr3_nt: TGTGCCAGCAGCCAAGGGGGACTGACCCTCCACTTT
v_call: TRBV6-1; j_call: TRBJ2-7; d_call: TRBD1; clone_size: -; cdr3_aa: CASSLGARDRSWF; cdr3_nt: TGTGCCAGCAGCCTAGGGGCCCGGGACAGGAGCTGGTTC
v_call: TRBV5-1; j_call: TRBJ2-1; d_call: TRBD2; clone_size: few; cdr3_aa: CASSQGLAGVGEQFF; cdr3_nt: TGCGCCAGCAGCCAGGGACTAGCGGGAGTTGGTGAGCAGTTCTTC
v_call: TRBV9; j_call: TRBJ1-2; d_call: -; clone_size: many; cdr3_aa: CASSLDTGFYGYTF; cdr3_nt: TGTGCCAGCAGCCTGGATACAGGGTTCTATGGCTACACCTTC
v_call: TRBV10-3; j_call: TRBJ1-4; d_call: TRBD1; clone_size: -; cdr3_aa: CAISEAGQGATNKKLFF; cdr3_nt: TGTGCCATCAGTGAGGCGGGACAGGGGGCAACTAATAAAAAACTGTTTTTT
v_call: TRBV7-9; j_call: TRBJ1-1; d_call: -; clone_size: many; cdr3_aa: CAGGLTMNTEAFF; cdr3_nt: TGTGCCGGTGGACTGACGATGAACACTGAAGCTTTCTTT
v_call: TRBV10-3; j_call: TRBJ2-3; d_call: -; clone_size: -; cdr3_aa: CAIGGSYSTDTQYF; cdr3_nt: TGTGCCATCGGGGGCTCCTATAGCACAGATACGCAGTATTTT
v_call: TRBV12-3/TRBV12-4; j_call: TRBJ2-7; d_call: -; clone_size: few; cdr3_aa: CASSRRLAASEVYEQYF; cdr3_nt: TGTGCCAGCAGTCGAAGGCTAGCTGCATCTGAGGTATACGAGCAGTACTTC